This T cell receptor (beta chain) was obtained from a study of blood T cell repertoires in COVID-19. Study at large: Samples taken during acute and convalescent COVID-19 were collected in the United States, Italy and Spain. The cDNA or gDNA used as material had been derived from T cells, B-cell-depleted T cells, or PBMCs.

Recruits, aged about 18 to 100 years, lived in about two dozen US areas. Cohorts were based on clinical histories the participants reported. Clones were read by immunoSEQ multiplex PCR, and TCRdb kept only the in-frame ones, dropping some. The sample comprises 82,000 or so clones, about 89% of which are singletons, and 0.95% to 1.5% rests with the top ten. This clone turned up a few times. Per the germline V gene, CDR1 is LGHNA and CDR2 is YNFKEQ. J lost 7 bases, V lost 4 bases, and 12 bases had no gene match. The CDR3 extends over 16 amino acids. This TCR was recovered from a woman aged 50 to 60 with acute COVID-19. The V gene is TRBV4-2, the J gene TRBJ2-2; TRBD2 matches 7 bases. Material: PBMCs or T cells enriched from blood (not recorded which). CDR3 sequence reads: CASSPEGAGRGGELFF. The CDR3 nucleotides read TGTGCCAGCAGCCCTGAGGGAGCGGGAAGAGGCGGGGAGCTGTTTTTT.